The 4 T cell receptor beta chains given below trace back to one sample, sequenced in a study of early T cells in non-severe SARS-CoV-2 infection. TCRdb recomputed calls from the 5' RACE reads with MiXCR, one row per CDR3 protein. The repertoire has tens of thousands of distinct CDR3 sequences, 13% to 15% of them found once; the top ten carry 5.5% to 8%. The sequencing sample was made of whole blood. The receptors shown here come from an adult who was a healthcare worker with PCR-confirmed SARS-CoV-2 infection or an uninfected control (not recorded which).

This clonotype was observed a few times. The CDR3: CASSPGGWDEQFF. CDR3 nucleotides: TGTGCCAGTAGCCCCGGGGGGTGGGATGAGCAGTTCTTC. The chain uses TRBV19 and TRBJ2-1; 7 bases map to TRBD2. CDR3 length equals 13 residues. Germline lookup yields CDR1 LNHDA and CDR2 SQIVND (reference sequence). V dropped 6 bases and J dropped 8; count of bases not matched to a gene: 7. The entire variable domain, with the rest obtained from reference TRBV19 and TRBJ2-1, is as follows: DGGITQSPKYLFRKEGQNVTLSCEQNLNHDAMYWYRQDPGQGLRLIYYSQIVNDFQKGDIAEGYSVSREKKESFPLTVTSAQKNPTAFYLCASSPGGWDEQFFGPGTRLTVL.

V and J are TRBV19 and TRBJ2-3; 7 bases map to TRBD2. V was pared by 3 bases and J by 4 bases, with 7 bases of the junction left unmatched. In germline, CDR1 is LNHDA, CDR2 SQIVND (reference sequence). The CDR3 consists of 15 residues. CDR3 DNA: TGTGCCAGTAGTATGTACGCGGGAGCAGCAGATACGCAGTATTTT. Translating gives CASSMYAGAADTQYF.

This clonotype has ten or more counts. V usage is TRBV11-2 and J usage is TRBJ2-3; the match to TRBD1 covers 10 bases. Germline V CDR1 and CDR2: SGHAT, FQNNGV. Germline trimming cut 5 bases from V and 5 bases from J; bases unmatched to any gene: 7. The CDR3 totals 15 residues. CDR3 nucleotides: TGTGCCAGCAGCCGCCGACAGGGGGCCATAGATACGCAGTATTTT. As protein: CASSRRQGAIDTQYF.

This rearrangement joins TRBV5-1 to TRBJ2-3, with D uncertain. Germline-derived CDR1 and CDR2 are SGHRS and YFSETQ. This CDR3 is 15 amino acids long. With 3 bases removed from V and 2 bases from J, the gap between germline ends came to 13 bases. In DNA, the CDR3 is TGCGCCAGCAGCTCGACCGGATCGCCCACAGATACGCAGTATTTT. This translates into CASSSTGSPTDTQYF.